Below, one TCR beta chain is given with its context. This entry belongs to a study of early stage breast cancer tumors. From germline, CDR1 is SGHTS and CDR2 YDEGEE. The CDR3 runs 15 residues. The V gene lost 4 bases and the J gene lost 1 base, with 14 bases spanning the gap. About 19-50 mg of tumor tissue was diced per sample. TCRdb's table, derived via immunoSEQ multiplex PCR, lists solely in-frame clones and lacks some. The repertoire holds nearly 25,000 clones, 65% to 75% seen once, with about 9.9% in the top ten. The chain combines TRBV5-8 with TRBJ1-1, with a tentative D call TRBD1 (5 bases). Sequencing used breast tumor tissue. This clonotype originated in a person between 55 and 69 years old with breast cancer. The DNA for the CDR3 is TGTGCCAGCAGCCCGGGGGGAGGGTGGAACACTGAAGCTTTCTTT. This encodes CASSPGGGWNTEAFF. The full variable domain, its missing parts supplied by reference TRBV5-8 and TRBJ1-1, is EAGVTQSPTHLIKTRGQQATLRCSPISGHTSVYWYQQALGLGLQFLLWYDEGEERNRGNFPPRFSGRQFPNYSSELNVNALELEDSALYLCASSPGGGWNTEAFFGQGTRLTVV.